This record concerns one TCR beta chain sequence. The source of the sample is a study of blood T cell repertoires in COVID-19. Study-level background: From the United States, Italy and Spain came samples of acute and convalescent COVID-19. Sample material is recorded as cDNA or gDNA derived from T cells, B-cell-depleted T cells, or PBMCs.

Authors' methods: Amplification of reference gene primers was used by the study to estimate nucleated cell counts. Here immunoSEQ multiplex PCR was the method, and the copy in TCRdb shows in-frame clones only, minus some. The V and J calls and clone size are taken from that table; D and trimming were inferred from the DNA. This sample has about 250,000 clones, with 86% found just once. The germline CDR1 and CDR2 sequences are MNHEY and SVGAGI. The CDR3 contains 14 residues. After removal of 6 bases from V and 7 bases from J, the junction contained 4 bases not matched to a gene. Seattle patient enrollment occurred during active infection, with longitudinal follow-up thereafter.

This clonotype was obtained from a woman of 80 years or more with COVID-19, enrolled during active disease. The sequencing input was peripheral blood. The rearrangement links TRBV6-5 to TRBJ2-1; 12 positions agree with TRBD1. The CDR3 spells CASRGQGAVNEQFF. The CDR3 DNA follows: TGTGCCAGCAGGGGACAGGGGGCAGTAAATGAGCAGTTCTTC.